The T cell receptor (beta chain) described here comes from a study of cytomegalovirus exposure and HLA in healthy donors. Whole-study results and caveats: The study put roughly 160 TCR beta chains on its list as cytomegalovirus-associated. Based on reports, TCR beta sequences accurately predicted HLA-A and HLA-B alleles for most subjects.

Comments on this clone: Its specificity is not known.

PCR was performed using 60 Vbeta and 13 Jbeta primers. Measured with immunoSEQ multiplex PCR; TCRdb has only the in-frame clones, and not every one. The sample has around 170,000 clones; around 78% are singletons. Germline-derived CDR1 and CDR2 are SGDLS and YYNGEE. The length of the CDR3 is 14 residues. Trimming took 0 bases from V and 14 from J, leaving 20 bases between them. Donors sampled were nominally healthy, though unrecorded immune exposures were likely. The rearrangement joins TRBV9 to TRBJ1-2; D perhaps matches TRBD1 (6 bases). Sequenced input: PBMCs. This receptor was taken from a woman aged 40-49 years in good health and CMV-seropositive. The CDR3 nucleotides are TGTGCCAGCAGCGTAGCTACAAGGGGGTTCGAAGTTACCTTC. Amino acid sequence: CASSVATRGFEVTF.